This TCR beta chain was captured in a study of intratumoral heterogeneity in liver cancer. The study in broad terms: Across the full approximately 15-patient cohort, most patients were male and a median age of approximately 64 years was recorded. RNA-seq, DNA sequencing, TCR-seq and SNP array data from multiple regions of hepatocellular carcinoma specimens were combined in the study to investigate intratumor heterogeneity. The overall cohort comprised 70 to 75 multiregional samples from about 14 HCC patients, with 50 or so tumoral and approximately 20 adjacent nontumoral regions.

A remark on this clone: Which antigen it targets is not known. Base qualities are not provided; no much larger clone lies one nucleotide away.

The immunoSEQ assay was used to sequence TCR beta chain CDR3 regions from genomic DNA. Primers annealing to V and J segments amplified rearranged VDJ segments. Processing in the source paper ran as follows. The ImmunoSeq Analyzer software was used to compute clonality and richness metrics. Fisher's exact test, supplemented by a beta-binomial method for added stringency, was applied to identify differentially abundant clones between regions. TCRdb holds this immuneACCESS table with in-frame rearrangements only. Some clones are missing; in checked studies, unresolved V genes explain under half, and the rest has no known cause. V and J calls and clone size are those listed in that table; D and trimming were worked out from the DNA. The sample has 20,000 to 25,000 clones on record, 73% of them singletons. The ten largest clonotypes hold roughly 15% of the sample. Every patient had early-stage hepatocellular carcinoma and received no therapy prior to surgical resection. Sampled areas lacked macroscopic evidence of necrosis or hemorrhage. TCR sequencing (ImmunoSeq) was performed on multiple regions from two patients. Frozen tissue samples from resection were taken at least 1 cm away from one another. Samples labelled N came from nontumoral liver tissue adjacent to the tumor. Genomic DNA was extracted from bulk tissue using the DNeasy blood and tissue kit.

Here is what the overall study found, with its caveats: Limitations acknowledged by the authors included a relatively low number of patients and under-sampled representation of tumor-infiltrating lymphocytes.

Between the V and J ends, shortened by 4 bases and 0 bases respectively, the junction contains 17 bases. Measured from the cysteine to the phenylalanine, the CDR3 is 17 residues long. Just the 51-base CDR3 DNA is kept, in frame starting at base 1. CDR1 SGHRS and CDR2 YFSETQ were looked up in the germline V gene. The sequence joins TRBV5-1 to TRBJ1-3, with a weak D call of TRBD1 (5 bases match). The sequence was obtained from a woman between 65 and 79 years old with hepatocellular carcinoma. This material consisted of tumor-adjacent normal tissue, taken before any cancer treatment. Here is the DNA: TGCGCCAGCAGCGTCTCACCGGGACTGGCCTCTGGAAACACCATATATTTT. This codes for CASSVSPGLASGNTIYF.